The source of this T cell receptor beta chain is a study of blood T cell repertoires in COVID-19. Clones were sequenced by immunoSEQ multiplex PCR, and TCRdb holds only the in-frame ones, with some missing. The table includes about 230,000 clones, roughly 88% detected once. This CDR3 contains 14 residues. Germline assignment: CDR1 ENHRY and CDR2 SYGVKD. With V trimmed by 10 bases and J by 1 base, 7 bases remained unmatched. This clone came up once. The V call is TRBV10-3, the J call TRBJ1-5; the match to TRBD1 covers 7 bases. This sequence was found in a man aged 35 to 55 who had recovered from COVID-19. The source material was peripheral blood. The CDR3 nucleotides are TGTGCCACCGCAGCGACAGGGAGCAATCAGCCCCAGCATTTT. Encoded protein: CATAATGSNQPQHF.